This T cell receptor beta chain was sequenced during a study of CD8+ T cells in alopecia areata. Treatment given: oral pan-JAK inhibitor, 5-10 mg twice daily. V was trimmed by 4 bases and J by 6 bases, leaving 14 bases between them. The CDR3 has 14 amino acids. The V gene's germline CDR1 is SGHDT and CDR2 YYEEEE. General study findings and limits: Many expanded lesional clones remained in scalp and blood on tofacitinib.

It was cDNA, reverse transcribed from extracted RNA, that served as the sequencing template. Profiling relied on immunoSEQ multiplex PCR, and the TCRdb table lists in-frame clones only, not all of them. The profile shows 170,000 or so clones, under 60% of them singletons. About this clone itself: Its antigen remains unidentified.

This TCR was sampled from a human donor with alopecia areata. Material: CD8+ T cells sorted from blood, obtained at week 24, from a patient treated with tofacitinib. The chain employs TRBV5-6 and TRBJ2-1, with a weak D call TRBD2 (6 bases). Written as DNA, the CDR3 is TGTGCCAGCAGCCCGGGGGATCGGGGCAATGAGCAGTTCTTC. This codes for CASSPGDRGNEQFF. The full variable domain, its missing parts supplied by reference TRBV5-6 and TRBJ2-1, is DAGVTQSPTHLIKTRGQQVTLRCSPKSGHDTVSWYQQALGQGPQFIFQYYEEEERQRGNFPDRFSGHQFPNYSSELNVNALLLGDSALYLCASSPGDRGNEQFFGPGTRLTVL.